Listed here are 26 T cell receptor beta chains from one sample, sequenced in a study of CD8+ T cells in alopecia areata. As the sequencing template, cDNA was produced by extracting RNA and reverse transcribing it. The data were produced by immunoSEQ multiplex PCR, yet TCRdb's version contains in-frame clones alone and is incomplete. This sample carries about 210,000 clones, under 70% of them seen once, and the ten largest clones take 4.2%. Treatment here: oral pan-JAK inhibitor, 5-10 mg twice daily. The sequenced sample was CD4+ T cells sorted from blood, obtained at week 4, from a patient treated with tofacitinib. These TCRs come from a human donor with alopecia areata.

This clone turned up a few times. CDR3 residues: CASSPTGQGNYGYTF. The CDR3 DNA reads TGCGCCAGCTCTCCTACTGGACAGGGCAACTATGGCTACACCTTC. The rearrangement joins TRBV5-1 to TRBJ1-2, with 8 nucleotides matching TRBD1. Looked up from germline, CDR1 is SGHRS and CDR2 is YFSETQ. The V and J ends lost 7 bases and 2 bases, in that order; junction bases with no gene match: 10. This CDR3 region has 15 residues.

V gene TRBV5-1 combines with J gene TRBJ1-1; D unclear. There are 11 residues in the CDR3. Per the germline V gene, CDR1 is SGHRS and CDR2 is YFSETQ. V was pared by 6 bases and J by 1 base, with 4 bases between. As DNA, the CDR3 is TGCGCCAGCACTGGGAACACTGAAGCTTTCTTT. Its translation: CASTGNTEAFF.

The chain links TRBV5-4 to TRBJ1-5, with D unresolved. The CDR3 loop spans 14 amino acids. Germline V gene data show CDR1 as SGHNT and CDR2 as YYREEE (reference sequence). The V and J ends lost 3 bases and 1 base respectively, with 8 bases between them. The CDR3 is CASSYGGSNQPQHF. CDR3 sequence (DNA): TGTGCCAGCAGCTATGGAGGGAGCAATCAGCCCCAGCATTTT.

The chain couples TRBV13 to TRBJ1-6; weak D call: TRBD1 (5 bases). V lost 1 base and J lost 9, with 13 bases in between. The CDR3 runs 15 residues. Germline lookup yields CDR1 PRHDT and CDR2 FYEKMQ (reference sequence). CDR3 bases: TGTGCCAGCAGCTTAGCATCAGGGAGGGGTTCACCCCTCCACTTT. It codes for CASSLASGRGSPLHF.

The J gene is TRBJ2-3, the V gene TRBV5-1; no definite D call. Germline CDR1 is SGHRS and CDR2 is YFSETQ. Trimming pared 4 bases from V and 0 bases from J, leaving 3 bases between. CDR3 length: 12 residues. The CDR3 reads CASSPSTDTQYF. The CDR3, as DNA: TGCGCCAGCAGCCCGAGCACAGATACGCAGTATTTT.

As DNA, the CDR3 is TGTGCCAGGGGCCCGGGACAATACGAGCAGTACTTC. Translated, it gives CARGPGQYEQYF. The chain combines TRBV7-4 with TRBJ2-7; TRBD1 is a possible D gene (6 bases). The CDR3 runs to 12 residues. Germline values: CDR1 SGHVT, CDR2 SQSDAQ. The germline V and J ends were trimmed by 9 bases and 4 bases, with 13 bases remaining between them.

This chain joins TRBV7-2 and TRBJ2-3; 8 nucleotides align to TRBD2. There are 20 residues in the CDR3. V lost 0 bases, J lost 4 bases, and 18 bases stayed unmatched. Germline assignment: CDR1 SGHTA and CDR2 FQGNSA. The CDR3: CASSLAKGKRGPRGPDTQYF. The DNA of the CDR3 is TGTGCCAGCAGCTTAGCGAAGGGGAAGCGGGGGCCCCGAGGACCAGATACGCAGTATTTT.

The genes are TRBV6-5 and TRBJ1-5; D remains ambiguous. The V end was cut by 10 bases, the J end by 0 bases, with 4 bases between. The CDR3 runs 11 residues. From germline, CDR1 is MNHEY and CDR2 SVGAGI. CDR3 residues: CAIDSNQPQHF. The DNA of the CDR3 is TGTGCCATCGATAGCAATCAGCCCCAGCATTTT.

The genes are TRBV29-1 and TRBJ1-2, with D possibly matching TRBD1 (5 bases). Germline assignment: CDR1 SQVTM and CDR2 ANQGSEA. CDR3 length: 14 amino acids. V was pared by 1 base and J by 4 bases, with 13 bases between. In DNA form, the CDR3 reads TGCAGCGTTGAAGTAGGGAGTAGGGGCTATGGCTACACCTTC. Translating gives CSVEVGSRGYGYTF.

The chain carries TRBV30 and TRBJ1-6; unclear D gene. Per the germline V gene, CDR1 is GTSNPN and CDR2 is SVGIG (reference sequence). CDR3 length equals 13 residues. Trimming stripped 2 bases from V and 9 bases from J, with 11 bases between. The CDR3 reads CAWSLLPGSPLHF. In nucleotides, the CDR3 is TGTGCCTGGAGTCTCCTACCCGGTTCACCCCTCCACTTT.

The chain links TRBV5-1 to TRBJ2-5; 9 bases agree with TRBD1. The CDR3 runs to 14 residues. Germline V gene lookup returns CDR1 SGHRS and CDR2 YFSETQ. The trim removed 5 bases at V and 2 bases at J, leaving 4 bases unmatched. Here the CDR3 reads CASRAGQGQETQYF. The CDR3 DNA follows: TGCGCCAGCAGGGCCGGACAGGGGCAAGAGACCCAGTACTTC.

J is TRBJ1-1 and V is TRBV30, with D possibly TRBD1 on 5 matching bases. The ends were cut back, 1 base at V and 1 base at J, with 10 bases in the middle. The CDR3 is 14 residues long. Germline V lookup: CDR1 GTSNPN, CDR2 SVGIG (reference sequence). CDR3 DNA sequence: TGTGCCTGGAGTGGGAGGGGAGGGAACACTGAAGCTTTCTTT. Translating gives CAWSGRGGNTEAFF.

The rearrangement joins TRBV30 to TRBJ1-5; D not resolved. CDR1 and CDR2 from the germline V gene are GTSNPN and SVGIG (reference sequence). The CDR3 is 16 residues long. Trimming shortened V by 0 bases and J by 0 bases, and 12 bases separated the two germline ends. The chain's CDR3 is CAWSVRTDPSNQPQHF. The CDR3 DNA sequence: TGTGCCTGGAGTGTACGCACAGACCCTAGCAATCAGCCCCAGCATTTT.

DNA of the CDR3: TGCAGCGTTGCAGCATCCCTTAGCGGGGAAAAACTGTTTTTT. It is translated as CSVAASLSGEKLFF. The rearrangement joins TRBV29-1 to TRBJ1-4; D gene unclear. The CDR3 length is 14 residues. Per the germline V gene, CDR1 is SQVTM and CDR2 is ANQGSEA. V was shortened by 4 bases and J by 8 bases, with 17 bases between the two germline ends.

The chain couples TRBV30 to TRBJ1-1; TRBD1 matches 7 bases. CDR1 is GTSNPN, CDR2 SVGIG, per germline (reference sequence). CDR3 size: 14 residues. The junction had 7 bases not matched to a gene; V was cut back by 3 bases and J by 3 bases. The CDR3 region has the DNA TGTGCCTGGAGACTTACAGGGGTTCACACTGAAGCTTTCTTT. Its translation: CAWRLTGVHTEAFF.

The gene calls are TRBV19 and TRBJ2-7, with 10 nucleotides matching TRBD1. Germline trimming cut 3 bases from V and 4 bases from J; bases unmatched to any gene: 6. In germline, CDR1 is LNHDA, CDR2 SQIVND (reference sequence). The CDR3 length is 15 residues. CDR3 region: CASSIGGTGAYEQYF. CDR3 DNA sequence: TGTGCCAGTAGTATCGGGGGGACAGGGGCGTACGAGCAGTACTTC.

This clone was picked up a small number of times. V gene TRBV5-1 combines with J gene TRBJ2-5, with TRBD1 as a possible D gene (6 bases). CDR1 is SGHRS and CDR2 is YFSETQ in the germline V gene. CDR3 size: 15 residues. V was shortened by 4 bases and J by 5 bases, with 18 bases between the two germline ends. CDR3 nucleotide sequence: TGCGCCAGCAGCGCGACCCCACAGGGTATGGAGACCCAGTACTTC. Residues: CASSATPQGMETQYF.

The chain has TRBV18 and TRBJ2-5, with a tentative D call TRBD2 (5 bases). Trimming removed 6 bases from V and 1 base from J, with 9 bases in between. Germline-derived CDR1 and CDR2 are KGHSH and LQKENI. The CDR3 is made up of 13 amino acids. The CDR3 nucleotides are TGTGCCAGCTCTCAAGGGAGCCAAGAGACCCAGTACTTC. Its translation: CASSQGSQETQYF. The full variable domain, completed using reference TRBV18 and TRBJ2-5, is NAGVMQNPRHLVRRRGQEARLRCSPMKGHSHVYWYRQLPEEGLKFMVYLQKENIIDESGMPKERFSAEFPKEGPSILRIQQVVRGDSAAYFCASSQGSQETQYFGPGTRLLVL.

The chain has TRBV5-1 and TRBJ2-1; 12 bases match TRBD2. The germline V gene has CDR1 SGHRS and CDR2 YFSETQ. The V gene end was trimmed by 2 bases and the J gene end by 5 bases; junction bases not matched to a gene: 2. CDR3 length: 15 residues. In nucleotides, the CDR3 is TGCGCCAGCAGCTTAAGGACTAGCGGGAACAATGAGCAGTTCTTC. Encoded protein: CASSLRTSGNNEQFF.

The chain joins TRBV6-1 to TRBJ1-1; perhaps TRBD1 as D (5 bases). Germline V gene lookup returns CDR1 MNHNS and CDR2 SASEGT. The CDR3 is made up of 14 amino acids. V dropped 6 bases and J dropped 2 bases, with 13 bases sitting between them. For the CDR3, the DNA is TGTGCCAGCAGCCTAGGGACCCTCAACACTGAAGCTTTCTTT. Translation gives CASSLGTLNTEAFF.

This clone was counted a few times. The chain uses TRBV2 and TRBJ2-3, with TRBD1 identical over 8 bases. This CDR3 contains 14 residues. The V gene's germline CDR1 is SNHLY and CDR2 FYNNEI. V was pared by 2 bases and J by 8 bases, with 6 bases of the junction left unmatched. The CDR3 DNA follows: TGTGCCAGCAGTGAAACCTACGGACAGGGTACGCAGTATTTT. This translates into CASSETYGQGTQYF.

The CDR3 loop reads CASSFDSLSYEQYF. The CDR3 DNA follows: TGCGCCAGCAGCTTCGACAGCCTCTCCTACGAGCAGTACTTC. V gene TRBV5-1 combines with J gene TRBJ2-7; weak D call: TRBD1 (5 bases). The CDR3 runs to 14 residues. V lost 2 bases to trimming and J lost 0 bases, with 9 bases between them. CDR1 and CDR2 (germline): SGHRS, YFSETQ.

This sequence joins TRBV18 and TRBJ2-1; 12 nucleotides agree with TRBD1. The germline CDR1 and CDR2 sequences are KGHSH and LQKENI. Losses at the gene ends were 3 bases for V and 8 bases for J; bases not matched to a gene: 5. This CDR3 is built from 15 residues. The CDR3 reads CASSPGTGGLYEQFF. The DNA of the CDR3 is TGTGCCAGCTCACCCGGGACAGGGGGCCTATATGAGCAGTTCTTC.

The CDR3 nucleotides are TGCAGCGTTGGGGAGGGCGGGTCCTTCTCCTACGAGCAGTACTTC. As protein: CSVGEGGSFSYEQYF. The chain couples TRBV29-1 to TRBJ2-7, with 7 bases lining up with TRBD2. The CDR3 is made up of 15 amino acids. With 4 bases clipped from V and 0 bases from J, the junction kept 9 bases outside the gene matches. Looked up from germline, CDR1 is SQVTM and CDR2 is ANQGSEA.

The rearrangement uses TRBV2 and TRBJ2-2; possibly TRBD1 or TRBD2 for D (5 bases each). CDR1 SNHLY and CDR2 FYNNEI come from the germline V gene. The germline V and J ends were trimmed by 3 bases and 5 bases, with 7 bases remaining between them. The CDR3 has 13 residues. In DNA form, the CDR3 reads TGTGCCAGCAGTGAGGGGGAAACCGGGGAGCTGTTTTTT. Its protein is CASSEGETGELFF.

Of note for this clone: Relative to the germline gene, one junction end is altered; a read error may explain this. The chain recombines TRBV6-5 with TRBJ2-3, with 7 bases identical to TRBD1. Germline-derived CDR1 and CDR2 are MNHEY and SVGAGI. The length of the CDR3 is 15 residues. The CDR3 region is CASSDSQGSTDTQYF. CDR3 sequence (DNA): TGTGCCAGCAGTGACTCACAGGGGAGCACAGATACGCAGTATTTT.